One and the same sample provided the 18 T cell receptor beta chains below, sequenced in a study of beta chain features in type 1 diabetes. Study results and limitations: Shorter TCRB CDR3s, moderately but significantly so, marked every one of the four CD4+ subsets in Type 1 diabetes patients.

Their recognized antigens are unknown. Isolated RNA was reverse transcribed in full, so expressed TCRB transcripts were sequenced. Method: immunoSEQ multiplex PCR; TCRdb's copy keeps in-frame clones and lacks some. The sample consists of about 160,000 clones, about 7.9% of them appearing once. The sequencing input was central memory CD4+ T cells from blood. Receptors were obtained from a man aged 18 to 30 with type 1 diabetes.

In its sample, this clone was seen a few times. The chain combines TRBV27 with TRBJ2-2; a weak D match, TRBD2 (6 bases). This CDR3 contains 16 residues. CDR1 is MNHEY and CDR2 is SMNVEV in the germline V gene (reference sequence). Trimming removed 4 bases at V and 5 bases at J, with 17 bases between. The CDR3, as DNA: TGTGCCAGCAGTTCTCTCTCCGGGGGTCAGACCGGGGAGCTGTTTTTT. Protein: CASSSLSGGQTGELFF.

This chain uses TRBV18 with TRBJ1-3; tentative D call: TRBD1 (5 bases). The CDR3 is 16 residues long. CDR1 is KGHSH, CDR2 LQKENI, per germline. Trimming cost V 2 bases and J 0 bases, with 11 bases left between them. Here the CDR3 reads CASSPMEGSSGNTIYF. The CDR3 DNA reads as TGTGCCAGCTCACCAATGGAGGGGAGCTCTGGAAACACCATATATTTT.

The J gene is TRBJ1-2, the V gene TRBV2; possible D gene TRBD1, 6 bases. From germline, CDR1 is SNHLY and CDR2 FYNNEI. The CDR3 is 13 residues long. V was trimmed by 4 bases and J by 6 bases, leaving 12 bases between them. The DNA of the CDR3 is TGTGCCAGCAGTGGCACAGGGTGGCATGGCTACACCTTC. Its translation: CASSGTGWHGYTF.

This chain joins TRBV4-1 and TRBJ2-5; a possible D gene is TRBD1 (6 bases). The germline gives CDR1 MGHRA, CDR2 YSYEKL. There are 15 residues in the CDR3. Trimming shortened V by 1 base and J by 2 bases, and 11 bases separated the two germline ends. CDR3 nucleotide sequence: TGCGCCAGCAGCCAAGCTGGACAGAAGCAAGAGACCCAGTACTTC. It yields the protein CASSQAGQKQETQYF.

The chain carries TRBV7-2 and TRBJ1-2; 7 positions agree with TRBD1. J was trimmed by 7 bases and V by 5 bases; bases with no gene match: 7. The CDR3 runs to 13 residues. Germline CDR1 and CDR2: SGHTA and FQGNSA. The CDR3 region has the DNA TGTGCCAGCAGCGTTGACAGGGCAGCTGGCTACACCTTC. Translated: CASSVDRAAGYTF.

The table lists this clone with a few counts. V is TRBV28 and J is TRBJ2-5, with a possible D match to TRBD1 (6 bases). V was pared by 5 bases and J by 5 bases, with 15 bases between. Germline assignment: CDR1 MDHEN and CDR2 SYDVKM. This CDR3 has 14 amino acids. CDR3 protein: CASSHQGPVETQYF. The CDR3 DNA follows: TGTGCCAGCAGTCATCAGGGGCCCGTCGAGACCCAGTACTTC.

Only a few counts were recorded for this clone. The chain recombines TRBV9 with TRBJ2-1, with 10 bases matching TRBD2. Germline V gene lookup returns CDR1 SGDLS and CDR2 YYNGEE. V lost 0 bases, J lost 4 bases, and 4 bases stayed unmatched. The CDR3 loop spans 16 amino acids. CDR3 protein: CASSVEGLAHYNEQFF. DNA for the CDR3: TGTGCCAGCAGCGTAGAGGGACTAGCGCATTACAATGAGCAGTTCTTC.

This clone showed up just a few times. The chain has TRBV5-1 and TRBJ1-2; D is possibly TRBD1 (5 bases). The CDR3 is 13 amino acids. From germline, CDR1 is SGHRS and CDR2 YFSETQ. The V end lost 0 bases, the J end lost 8 bases, and 11 bases lay between the germline ends. The CDR3 DNA follows: TGCGCCAGCAGCTTGGAAGGGGCTAGAGGCTACACCTTC. This gives the protein CASSLEGARGYTF.

There are a few counts of this clone. V is TRBV7-9 and J is TRBJ2-1; D remains ambiguous. Germline V gene data show CDR1 as SEHNR and CDR2 as FQNEAQ (reference sequence). V dropped 4 bases and J dropped 10 bases, with 8 bases sitting between them. There are 11 residues in the CDR3. The CDR3 spells CASSSTREQFF. CDR3 nucleotides: TGTGCCAGCAGCTCGACTCGGGAGCAGTTCTTC.

This clone was counted only a few times. The chain has TRBV30 and TRBJ1-5; maybe TRBD1 (6 bases). The CDR3 sequence is 13 residues long. Germline V lookup: CDR1 GTSNPN, CDR2 SVGIG (reference sequence). Trimming took 1 base from V and 4 from J, leaving 8 bases between them. Here the CDR3 DNA reads TGTGCCTGGAGTGCGGACAGAAATCAGCCCCAGCATTTT. Its protein product is CAWSADRNQPQHF.

This clone turned up a few times. The rearrangement links TRBV7-2 to TRBJ2-1, with 8 bases matching TRBD2. V gave up 2 bases and J gave up 5 bases; unmatched junction bases: 5. The CDR3 totals 15 residues. Per the germline V gene, CDR1 is SGHTA and CDR2 is FQGNSA. Here the CDR3 reads CASSLSGGGHNEQFF. In DNA form, the CDR3 reads TGTGCCAGCAGCTTATCCGGGGGGGGTCACAATGAGCAGTTCTTC.

The chain recombines TRBV27 with TRBJ2-5; D is perhaps TRBD1 (5 bases). The J call may be in error: the DNA end matches TRBJ2-7 better. The CDR3 covers 15 residues. The V gene's germline CDR1 is MNHEY and CDR2 SMNVEV (reference sequence). The CDR3, as DNA: TGTGCCAGCACCCCAAGGGGCAGTTTGGCCCACGAGCAGTACTTC. It translates to CASTPRGSLAHEQYF.

The V and J genes are TRBV19 and TRBJ2-2, with TRBD2 matching 10 bases. The junction had 14 bases not matched to a gene; V was cut back by 7 bases and J by 0 bases. Germline CDR1 reads LNHDA; CDR2 reads SQIVND (reference sequence). This CDR3 comprises 19 residues. The CDR3 here is CASISSKAGTSANTGELFF. CDR3 sequence (DNA): TGTGCCAGTATATCCTCGAAAGCCGGGACTAGCGCGAACACCGGGGAGCTGTTTTTT.

In its sample, this clone was seen a few times. This chain links TRBV2 with TRBJ2-5, with D possibly being TRBD1 (8 bases). Trimming stripped 8 bases from V and 4 bases from J, with 17 bases between. Looked up from germline, CDR1 is SNHLY and CDR2 is FYNNEI. The CDR3 has 14 residues. CDR3 bases: TGTGCCAGCGGTCCCACAGGGGGGGGAGAGACCCAGTACTTC. Its translation is CASGPTGGGETQYF.

This clone was detected only a few times. The chain carries TRBV2 and TRBJ1-1, with D possibly matching TRBD1 (5 bases). The V and J ends lost 6 bases and 6 bases respectively, with 17 bases between them. CDR3 size: 14 residues. The germline gives CDR1 SNHLY, CDR2 FYNNEI. CDR3 in DNA: TGTGCCAGCAGGGTAAATCAGGGAAACGCTGAAGCTTTCTTT. Its translation is CASRVNQGNAEAFF.

This clone was seen a few times. V usage is TRBV9 and J usage is TRBJ1-2; TRBD1 is a possible D gene (6 bases). The V gene lost 1 base and the J gene lost 5 bases, with 6 bases spanning the gap. The V gene's germline CDR1 is SGDLS and CDR2 YYNGEE. The CDR3 loop spans 12 amino acids. CDR3 sequence: CASSVTGYGYTF. The CDR3 DNA sequence: TGTGCCAGCAGCGTAACAGGGTATGGCTACACCTTC.

This clone showed up just a few times. The CDR3 region is CASSPGTAVDYGYTF. CDR3 sequence (DNA): TGTGCCAGCAGTCCTGGGACAGCTGTAGACTATGGCTACACCTTC. J is TRBJ1-2 and V is TRBV28; 7 bases align to TRBD1. This CDR3 is built from 15 residues. From germline, CDR1 is MDHEN and CDR2 SYDVKM. Germline trimming cut 5 bases from V and 3 bases from J; bases unmatched to any gene: 9.

This clone was picked up a small number of times. The same CDR3 arises from other DNA sequences in this sample as well. The chain combines TRBV15 with TRBJ2-1; 8 bases fit TRBD2. The CDR3 loop spans 16 amino acids. From germline, CDR1 is LNHNV and CDR2 YYDKDF (reference sequence). Unmatched junction bases numbered 4, after V lost 0 bases and J lost 3 bases. The CDR3 coding sequence is TGTGCCACCAGCAGAGATCTCGCGGGGGGCTACAATGAGCAGTTCTTC. It translates to CATSRDLAGGYNEQFF.